Detailed here is one TCR beta chain. The library targeted TCRbeta and was prepared with unique molecular identifiers. Using its own MiXCR run on the PCR reads, TCRdb lists one record per CDR3 protein. In the table there are 450,000 to 600,000 distinct CDR3 sequences, 15% to 20% of which are singletons. This sample is part of a study of T-cell reconstitution after alpha-beta-depleted transplantation in children. V was pared by 0 bases and J by 8 bases, with 13 bases between. The CDR3 covers 15 residues. Germline CDR1 LNHNV, CDR2 YYDKDF (reference sequence). Sequenced here: PBMCs from the stem cell graft donor, sampled from the stem cell graft. The chain is built from TRBV15 and TRBJ1-4, with a possible D match to TRBD1 (6 bases). The TCR comes from a human donor who donated a stem cell graft to a child with acute lymphoblastic leukemia. Here the CDR3 DNA reads TGTGCCACCAGCAGAGAGCCCAGGAGGGGGGAAAAACTGTTTTTT. Residues: CATSREPRRGEKLFF.